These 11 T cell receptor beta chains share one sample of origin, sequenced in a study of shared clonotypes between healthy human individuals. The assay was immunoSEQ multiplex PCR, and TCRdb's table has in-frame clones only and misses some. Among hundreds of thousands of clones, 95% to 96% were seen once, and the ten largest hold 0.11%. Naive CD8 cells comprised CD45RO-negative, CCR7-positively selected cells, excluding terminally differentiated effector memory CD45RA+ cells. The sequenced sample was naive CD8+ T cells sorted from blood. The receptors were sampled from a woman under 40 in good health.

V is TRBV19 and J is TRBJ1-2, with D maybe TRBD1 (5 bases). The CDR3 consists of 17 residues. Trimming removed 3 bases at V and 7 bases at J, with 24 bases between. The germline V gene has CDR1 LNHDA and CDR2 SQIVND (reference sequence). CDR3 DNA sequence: TGTGCCAGTAGTATCGACAGTTTATCCACCCCTTTAGGTGGCTACACCTTC. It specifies CASSIDSLSTPLGGYTF.

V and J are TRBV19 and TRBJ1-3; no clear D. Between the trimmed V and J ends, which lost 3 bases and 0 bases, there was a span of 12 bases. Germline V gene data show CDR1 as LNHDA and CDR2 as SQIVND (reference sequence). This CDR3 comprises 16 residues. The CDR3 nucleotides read TGTGCCAGTAGTATTTCCCCCACGGGCTCTGGAAACACCATATATTTT. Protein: CASSISPTGSGNTIYF.

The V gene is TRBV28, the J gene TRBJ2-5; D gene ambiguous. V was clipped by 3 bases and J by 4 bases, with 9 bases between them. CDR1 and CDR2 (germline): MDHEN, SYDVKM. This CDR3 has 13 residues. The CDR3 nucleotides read TGTGCCAGCAGTTTGATAGTTCGAGAGACCCAGTACTTC. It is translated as CASSLIVRETQYF.

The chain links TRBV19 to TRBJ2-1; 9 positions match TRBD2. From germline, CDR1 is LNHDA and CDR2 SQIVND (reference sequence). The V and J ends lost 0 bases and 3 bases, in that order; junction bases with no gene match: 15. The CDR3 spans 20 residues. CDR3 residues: CASSIDPPGSGGVYYNEQFF. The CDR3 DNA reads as TGTGCCAGTAGTATAGATCCCCCGGGTAGCGGGGGAGTGTACTACAATGAGCAGTTCTTC.

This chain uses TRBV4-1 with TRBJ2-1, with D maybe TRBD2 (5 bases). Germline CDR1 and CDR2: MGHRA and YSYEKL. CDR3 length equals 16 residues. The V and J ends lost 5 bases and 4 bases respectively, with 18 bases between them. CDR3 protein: CASSSHSETNYNEQFF. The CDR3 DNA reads TGCGCCAGCAGCTCACATAGCGAGACGAATTACAATGAGCAGTTCTTC.

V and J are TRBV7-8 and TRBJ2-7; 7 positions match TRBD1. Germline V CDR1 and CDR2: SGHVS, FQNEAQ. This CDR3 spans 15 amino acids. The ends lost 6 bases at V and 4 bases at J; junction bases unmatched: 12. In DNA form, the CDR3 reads TGTGCCAGCAGTTCCACCGGGACAGCCCTATACGAGCAGTACTTC. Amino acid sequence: CASSSTGTALYEQYF.

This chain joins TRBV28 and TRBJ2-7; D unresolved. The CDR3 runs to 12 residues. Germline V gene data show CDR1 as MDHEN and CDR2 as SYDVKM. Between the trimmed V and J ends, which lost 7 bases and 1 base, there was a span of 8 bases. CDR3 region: CASTEQSYEQYF. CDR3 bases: TGTGCCAGCACTGAACAGTCCTACGAGCAGTACTTC.

DNA for the CDR3: TGTGCCAGCAGCTTAGCTGTTCTGGGGGTTAAGCAGGCGTATGGCTACACCTTC. Its translation is CASSLAVLGVKQAYGYTF. The rearrangement joins TRBV7-8 to TRBJ1-2, with D possibly being TRBD1 (5 bases). Germline V CDR1 and CDR2: SGHVS, FQNEAQ. V lost 0 bases and J lost 5, with 22 bases in between. This CDR3 spans 18 amino acids.

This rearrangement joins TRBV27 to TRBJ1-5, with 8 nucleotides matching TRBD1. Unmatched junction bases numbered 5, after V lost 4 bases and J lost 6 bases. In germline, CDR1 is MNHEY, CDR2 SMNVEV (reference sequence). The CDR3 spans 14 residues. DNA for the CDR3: TGTGCCAGCAGTTCCCAGGGGGCTGGTCAGCCCCAGCATTTT. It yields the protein CASSSQGAGQPQHF.

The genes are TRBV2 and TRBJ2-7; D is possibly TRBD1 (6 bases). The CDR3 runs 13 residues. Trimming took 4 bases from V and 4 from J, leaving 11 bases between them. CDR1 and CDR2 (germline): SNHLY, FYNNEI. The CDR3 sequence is CASSGQVYYEQYF. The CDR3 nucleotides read TGTGCCAGCAGTGGACAGGTTTATTACGAGCAGTACTTC.

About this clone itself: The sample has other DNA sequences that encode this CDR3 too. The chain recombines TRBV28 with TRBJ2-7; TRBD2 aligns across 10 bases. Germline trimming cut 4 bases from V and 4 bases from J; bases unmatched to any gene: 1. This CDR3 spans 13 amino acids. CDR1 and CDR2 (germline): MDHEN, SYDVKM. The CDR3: CASSSSGSYEQYF. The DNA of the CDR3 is TGTGCCAGCAGTTCTAGCGGGAGTTACGAGCAGTACTTC.